Listed below are T cell receptor beta chains from one sample, sequenced in a study of T-cell memory formation after mild COVID-19. MiXCR, applied by TCRdb to the 5' RACE reads, yields one record per CDR3 protein. Seen here are 150,000 or so distinct CDR3 sequences, around 27% observed once, and the top ten hold around 22%. Input material: PBMCs or a T cell subset sorted from them (not recorded which). These receptors all stem from an adult woman who had mild COVID-19 (a few samples of this study predate the infection). Cell type and time point are not known. The CDR3 runs from the conserved cysteine through the conserved F or W. The order of the fields is J gene, V gene, CDR3 protein.

TRBJ2-7 TRBV18 CASSPNPDYEQYF
TRBJ1-1 TRBV5-5 CASTKDKAFF
TRBJ2-1 TRBV5-6 CASSRVGEQFF
TRBJ2-7 TRBV2 CASSIVPWEQYF
TRBJ1-2 TRBV9 CASSGTMRGRGYTF
TRBJ2-5 TRBV18 CASSPPGGYQETQYF
TRBJ2-7 TRBV4-2 CASSQDPLDRGYEQYF
TRBJ2-3 TRBV7-9 CASSYFGADTQYF
TRBJ2-5 TRBV29-1 CSVEGTGGKTQYF
TRBJ2-7 TRBV5-1 CASRLARGGYEQYF
TRBJ2-1 TRBV24-1 CATSEGSSYNEQFF
TRBJ1-5 TRBV4-1 CASSQDPGGSTWQPQHF
TRBJ2-7 TRBV6-2/TRBV6-3 CASSYFQSSTYEQYF
TRBJ1-1 TRBV7-6 CASSRAGVNTEAFF
TRBJ1-3 TRBV4-1 CASSQEQGAPGNTIYF
TRBJ2-5 TRBV12-3/TRBV12-4 CASSRRDREETQYF
TRBJ1-2 TRBV4-3 CASSPAGPRIGYGYTF
TRBJ1-1 TRBV20-1 CSASNWGNTEAFF
TRBJ2-1 TRBV6-5 CASSHDLLAGGRYNEQFF
TRBJ2-5 TRBV7-9 CASSFPGLAAQETQYF
TRBJ1-1 TRBV4-3 CASSQEPPWTANTEAFF
TRBJ1-6 TRBV6-4 CASSAGGYDNSPLHF
TRBJ2-1 TRBV7-9 CASSWGDLDNEQFF
TRBJ1-2 TRBV30 CAWRYGEYGYTF
TRBJ1-3 TRBV7-9 CASSLGGLGYTIYF
TRBJ2-3 TRBV28 CASSFRLLGVGDTQYF
TRBJ2-3 TRBV12-3/TRBV12-4 CASNFVRLAGGPTDTQYF